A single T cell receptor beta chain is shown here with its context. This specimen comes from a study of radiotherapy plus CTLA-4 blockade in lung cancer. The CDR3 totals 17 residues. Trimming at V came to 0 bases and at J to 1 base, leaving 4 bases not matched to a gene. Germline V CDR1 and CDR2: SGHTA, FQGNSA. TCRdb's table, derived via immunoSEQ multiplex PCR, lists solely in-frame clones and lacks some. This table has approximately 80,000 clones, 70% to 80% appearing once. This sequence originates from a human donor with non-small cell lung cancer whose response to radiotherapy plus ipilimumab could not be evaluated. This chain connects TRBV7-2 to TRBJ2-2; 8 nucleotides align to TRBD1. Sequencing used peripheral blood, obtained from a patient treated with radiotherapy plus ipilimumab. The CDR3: CASSLAFGTGNTGELFF. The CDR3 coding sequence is TGTGCCAGCAGCTTAGCCTTCGGGACAGGGAACACCGGGGAGCTGTTTTTT.